The clone carrying this T cell receptor (beta chain) was counted a few times. In the same sample, other DNA sequences code for this CDR3. TCRB transcripts that were expressed got sequenced, as all of the isolated RNA had been reverse transcribed. The table came from immunoSEQ multiplex PCR; TCRdb's copy has only in-frame clones and leaves some out. The table lists hundreds of thousands of clones, under 20% of them singletons. V dropped 5 bases and J dropped 7 bases, with 9 bases sitting between them. From germline, CDR1 is SGHVS and CDR2 FQNEAQ. CDR3 size: 12 residues. This sample is drawn from a study of beta chain features in type 1 diabetes.

The sequence came from a woman aged 18-29 years in good health. Material for sequencing was naive CD4+ T cells from blood. This chain uses TRBV7-8 with TRBJ2-1; D gene uncertain. The CDR3 loop is CASSLSRNEQFF. CDR3 sequence (DNA): TGTGCCAGCAGCCTTTCTCGAAATGAGCAGTTCTTC.